This T cell receptor (beta chain) is from a study of blood T cell repertoires in COVID-19. Looking at the study overall: COVID-19 samples, acute and convalescent, were from the United States, Italy and Spain. Sample material is recorded as cDNA or gDNA derived from T cells, B-cell-depleted T cells, or PBMCs.

In the original analysis: Reference gene primer amplification in the assay estimated nucleated cell counts. This table comes from immunoSEQ multiplex PCR, and its TCRdb copy is limited to in-frame clones, with some not included. That table supplies the V and J calls and clone size; D and trimming were determined from the DNA. The sample carries around 110,000 clones, around nine tenths recorded once. V was cut by 3 bases and J by 8 bases, with 7 bases left in between. The germline CDR1 and CDR2 sequences are LGHNT and FRNRAP. This CDR3 has 11 residues. The sequence was obtained from a woman in her thirties with acute or convalescent COVID-19. The sample comprised peripheral blood. The chain links TRBV12-5 to TRBJ1-2; no clear D gene. In DNA form, the CDR3 reads TGTGCTAGTGGTTTCTCTAGCGGCTACACCTTC. It is translated as CASGFSSGYTF.